Listed below are T cell receptor beta chains from one sample, sequenced in a study of CD8+CD57+ T cells in acquired aplastic anemia. TCRdb independently ran MiXCR on the reads; one entry per CDR3 protein. The sample lists roughly 180,000 distinct CDR3 sequences; approximately 49% were seen once. Source material: sorted CD4+, CD8+, or CD8+CD57+ T cells (not recorded which) from PBMCs. The receptor source for this set is a human donor in good health. Each CDR3 is given with its conserved first and last residue. D genes are given only for firm matches. Size is stated for part of the rows, as once, few or many counts, or as a class when the clone is expanded.

clone_size j_call d_call v_call cdr3_nt cdr3_aa
many TRBJ2-1 NA TRBV4-2 TGTGCCAGCAGCCAAGATCCCATTGGAAGTTACAATGAGCAGTTCTTC CASSQDPIGSYNEQFF
NA TRBJ1-1 TRBD1 TRBV2 TGTGCCATCAGTGGGACAGGGGTGGGCACTGAAGCTTTCTTT CAISGTGVGTEAFF
many TRBJ1-1 NA TRBV20-1 TGCAGTGCCCCTTGGGGAGTTTCGGTTACGGGTACTGAAGCTTTCTTT CSAPWGVSVTGTEAFF
many TRBJ2-1 TRBD2 TRBV7-8 TGTGCCAGCAGTTCAGGACTAGCGGGAGTCGGTGAGCAGTTCTTC CASSSGLAGVGEQFF
NA TRBJ2-7 NA TRBV20-1 TGCAGTGCTAGATTGGGGTACCGGGGCGAGCAGTACTTC CSARLGYRGEQYF
many TRBJ1-6 TRBD1 TRBV12-3/TRBV12-4 TGTGCCAGCAGTTTTGGCGGTTCGGGACAGGCTAATTCACCCCTCCACTTT CASSFGGSGQANSPLHF
NA TRBJ1-2 NA TRBV29-1 TGCAGCGTTGAAGTCATGGTTGGCTACACCTTC CSVEVMVGYTF
NA TRBJ1-1 TRBD1 TRBV12-3/TRBV12-4 TGTGCCAGCAGTTTAGTAAGGGGACAGGGAATGAACACTGAAGCTTTCTTT CASSLVRGQGMNTEAFF
many TRBJ2-3 NA TRBV5-1 TGCGCCAGCAGCTTGGAGGCTTACACAGATACGCAGTATTTT CASSLEAYTDTQYF
many TRBJ1-6 TRBD1 TRBV6-1 TGTGCCAGCAGTCCAGGACAGGGGACCTATAATTCACCCCTCCACTTT CASSPGQGTYNSPLHF
NA TRBJ2-5 NA TRBV5-8 TGTGCCAGCAGCGCAACTAGCATTGAGACCCAGTACTTC CASSATSIETQYF
many TRBJ2-5 NA TRBV19 TGTGCCAGTAGTACCCGCGGGGTCGAGACCCAGTACTTC CASSTRGVETQYF
NA TRBJ1-1 NA TRBV7-9 TGTGCCAGCAGCTTAGCCCCGGTGCTCAACACTGAAGCTTTCTTT CASSLAPVLNTEAFF
many TRBJ2-3 TRBD2 TRBV20-1 TGCAGTGCTAGGCCCGGGACTAGCGGGCCGAGCACAGATACGCAGTATTTT CSARPGTSGPSTDTQYF
NA TRBJ2-7 NA TRBV20-1 TGCAGTGCTGGACCCGGGACTGGTCCCTACGAGCAGTACTTC CSAGPGTGPYEQYF
NA TRBJ2-1 NA TRBV29-1 TGCAGCGCTGACCCACCGGGCCGGGGGCATGAGCAGTTCTTC CSADPPGRGHEQFF
NA TRBJ2-7 NA TRBV20-1 TGCAGTGCACCTCGTGGGGCGCGCGCTGAGCAGTACTTC CSAPRGARAEQYF
once TRBJ1-5 NA TRBV10-3 TGTTCCATCAGTGAGTCTACTTCAGGGTTTGTGAAGCCCCAGCATTTT CSISESTSGFVKPQHF
NA TRBJ2-7 TRBD1 TRBV12-3/TRBV12-4 TGTGCCAGCAGCGGGACAGCTTCCTCCTACGAGCAGTACTTC CASSGTASSYEQYF
many TRBJ1-4 NA TRBV5-1 TGCGCCAGCAGCTTGGGGACAACTAATGAAAAACTGTTTTTT CASSLGTTNEKLFF
NA TRBJ1-6 NA TRBV5-4 TGTGCCAGCAGCCGCGAAATGGGGAATTCACCCCTCCACTTT CASSREMGNSPLHF
NA TRBJ1-1 TRBD1 TRBV20-1 TGCAGTGCTAGCCGCACAGGGGTAATGACTGAAGCTTTCTTT CSASRTGVMTEAFF
NA TRBJ2-6 NA TRBV6-1 TGTGCCACCAAGGGAACGGTTTGGGCCAACGTCCTGACTTTC CATKGTVWANVLTF
NA TRBJ2-7 NA TRBV28 TGTGCCAGCTCGGTCGAACAGGGACGTATATTC CASSVEQGRIF
once TRBJ2-1 TRBD2 TRBV28 TGTGCCAGCAGTTCATCAGCGGGATATGCTCGTGAGCAGTTCTTC CASSSSAGYAREQFF
many TRBJ1-4 TRBD1 TRBV12-3/TRBV12-4 TGTGCCAGCAGCCCGGACAGGGCGTCTAATGAAAAACTGTTTTTT CASSPDRASNEKLFF
few TRBJ2-5 TRBD1 TRBV10-3 TGTGCCTCCGGGGACAGGGGGATTGGAGAGACCCAGTACTTC CASGDRGIGETQYF
many TRBJ2-7 TRBD1 TRBV11-2 TGTGCCAGCAGCTTCCAGGGGGCGCTGGAGCAGTACTTC CASSFQGALEQYF
many TRBJ2-5 NA TRBV6-1 TGTGCCACAACCCGAGGGGGGTCCCAAGAGACCCAGTACTTC CATTRGGSQETQYF
NA TRBJ2-3 NA TRBV15 TGTGCCACCAAGACGCGGGTTTCCACAGATACGCAGTATTTT CATKTRVSTDTQYF
NA TRBJ2-7 TRBD2 TRBV6-1 TGTGCCAGCACCGAAGCGGGAGGACCTGTAGCGCAGTACTTC CASTEAGGPVAQYF
NA TRBJ1-6 NA TRBV5-4 TGTGCCAGCAGCTTGGCTACGGCAACTCTTAATTCACCCCTCCACTTT CASSLATATLNSPLHF
NA TRBJ1-4 TRBD1 TRBV2 TGTGCCAGCGGCTCAGGGACAGGGGGAACTAATGAAAAACTGTTTTTT CASGSGTGGTNEKLFF
once TRBJ1-2 NA TRBV19 TGTGCCAGTAGTATCCCCCCAGCAGGATTCTATGGCTACACCTTC CASSIPPAGFYGYTF
few TRBJ1-2 NA TRBV29-1 TGCAGCGGGGGGGAGTCGGGTGGCTACACCTTC CSGGESGGYTF
NA TRBJ1-1 NA TRBV20-1 TGCAGTGCTGGGAAGGATGGCAGGGAGGACACTGAAGCTTTCTTT CSAGKDGREDTEAFF
many TRBJ2-7 TRBD2 TRBV4-2 TGTGCCAGCAGCCGAGAACTAGCGGGCGTCTCCTACGAGCAGTACTTC CASSRELAGVSYEQYF
NA TRBJ2-1 TRBD2 TRBV19 TGTGCCAGTAGTACCCGGACTAGCGGTTCCTACAATGAGCAGTTCTTC CASSTRTSGSYNEQFF
many TRBJ2-1 NA TRBV9 TGTGCCAGCAGCGTAGGAGGGACGGGGACGGACAATGAGCAGTTCTTC CASSVGGTGTDNEQFF
NA TRBJ1-6 NA TRBV13 TGTGCCAGCAGCTTAGGTCGAGTTGCGGAGAAGCTCCGGCTTCTATATAATTCCTCACCCCTCCACTTT CASSLGRVAEKLRLLYNSSPLHF
many TRBJ1-6 TRBD1 TRBV5-5 TGTGCCAGCAGCGTGACAGGGAGTGATTCACCCCTCCACTTT CASSVTGSDSPLHF